A selection of T cell receptor beta chains follows, all from one sample in a study of lymphopenia after photon versus proton radiotherapy. The method was immunoSEQ multiplex PCR; TCRdb's version includes in-frame clones alone and lacks a portion of them. Of 35,000 to 45,000 clones in the sample, about four fifths are singletons; the top ten hold over 20%. The sample here was peripheral blood, taken from a patient treated with proton-based radiotherapy. These receptor sequences come from a woman in her 70s with pancreatic cancer. Each CDR3 is given with its conserved first and last residue. Each record gives: D gene, J gene, V gene, clone size, CDR3 length, CDR3 DNA, CDR3 protein. A D gene is named only where the DNA matches it firmly. For some rows the clone size is stated as once, few or many, or as a class when expanded; others skip it.

TRBD1 | TRBJ1-6 | TRBV4-1 | NA | 19 | TGCGCCAGCAGCCAAGAAGACAGGGTCCATCCCCCGTATAATTCACCCCTCCACTTT | CASSQEDRVHPPYNSPLHF
TRBD2 | TRBJ2-1 | TRBV30 | NA | 13 | TGTGCCTTTTCTAGCGGGGCCTACAATGAGCAGTTCTTC | CAFSSGAYNEQFF
NA | TRBJ2-6 | TRBV28 | NA | 13 | TGTGCCAGCACCAGCTCTGGGGCCAACGTCCTGACTTTC | CASTSSGANVLTF
NA | TRBJ1-2 | TRBV7-5 | NA | 13 | TGTGCCAGCAGCTTCGACGGTAACTATGGCTACACCTTC | CASSFDGNYGYTF
TRBD1 | TRBJ2-2 | TRBV27 | once | 16 | TGTGCCAGCAGTTTCTCCGGGACAGGGAACACCGGGGAGCTGTTTTTT | CASSFSGTGNTGELFF
TRBD2 | TRBJ2-4 | TRBV6-5 | NA | 13 | TGTGCCAGCCTTAAGAGCGGGAGTAACATTCAGTACTTC | CASLKSGSNIQYF
TRBD1 | TRBJ2-7 | TRBV5-4 | few | 13 | TGTGCCAGCAGCTTGGCAGGGGGCCACGAGCAGTACTTC | CASSLAGGHEQYF
TRBD2 | TRBJ2-1 | TRBV5-1 | few | 16 | TGCGCCAGCAGCTTGAGCGGGAGGGCCGATGGTAATGAGCAGTTCTTC | CASSLSGRADGNEQFF
NA | TRBJ2-5 | TRBV6-6 | NA | 13 | TGTGCCAGCAGTCCCTCTCTGGGGGAGACCCAGTACTTC | CASSPSLGETQYF
NA | TRBJ2-3 | TRBV11-2 | NA | 14 | TGTGCCAGCAGCTTAGAGGGCCCTCAGGATACGCAGTATTTT | CASSLEGPQDTQYF
NA | TRBJ1-1 | TRBV6-6 | NA | 13 | TGTGCCAGCACCCTACAGGGAGGGACTGAAGCTTTCTTT | CASTLQGGTEAFF
TRBD1 | TRBJ1-1 | TRBV6-5 | NA | 15 | TGTGCCAGCATCTCATCAGGGGGCGCGGACACTGAAGCTTTCTTT | CASISSGGADTEAFF
TRBD2 | TRBJ2-7 | TRBV13 | NA | 17 | TGTGCCAGCAGCTTACGACTAGCGGGGTCTAGCTCCTACGAGCAGTACTTC | CASSLRLAGSSSYEQYF
NA | TRBJ1-5 | TRBV7-9 | NA | 15 | TGTGCCAGCAGCTTCGAGACAGGTGGGAATCAGCCCCAGCATTTT | CASSFETGGNQPQHF
NA | TRBJ2-7 | TRBV28 | NA | 12 | TGTGCCAGCAGTTTCAGCAGGTACGAGCAGTACTTC | CASSFSRYEQYF
TRBD1 | TRBJ1-3 | TRBV5-6 | NA | 14 | TGTGCCAGCAGGTTGACAGGGGATCAAAACACCATATATTTT | CASRLTGDQNTIYF
TRBD2 | TRBJ2-1 | TRBV5-1 | once | 13 | TGCGCCAGCACCCCAACTAGCGGGATTGAGCAGTTCTTC | CASTPTSGIEQFF
TRBD1 | TRBJ2-1 | TRBV19 | NA | 16 | TGTGCCAGTAGCCGAATCACGGGACAGCAAAGCAATGAGCAGTTCTTC | CASSRITGQQSNEQFF
TRBD2 | TRBJ2-2 | TRBV28 | NA | 17 | TGTGCCAGCAGTTTAGCGGGAGGGCGGGGGAACACCGGGGAGCTGTTTTTT | CASSLAGGRGNTGELFF
TRBD1 | TRBJ1-4 | TRBV2 | NA | 16 | TGTGCCAGCAGTGACTGGACAGGGGGTTCTAATGAAAAACTGTTTTTT | CASSDWTGGSNEKLFF
NA | TRBJ2-7 | TRBV9 | NA | 12 | TGTGCCAGCAGCGTATCTGGGGGGCAGCAGTACTTC | CASSVSGGQQYF
TRBD2 | TRBJ2-3 | TRBV7-9 | NA | 16 | TGTGCCAGCAGCTTAGGGACTAGCGGAGTCACAGATACGCAGTATTTT | CASSLGTSGVTDTQYF
TRBD1 | TRBJ2-3 | TRBV19 | NA | 14 | TGTGCCAACCCGGGACAGCGATACACAGATACGCAGTATTTT | CANPGQRYTDTQYF
NA | TRBJ1-3 | TRBV28 | NA | 15 | TGTGCCAGCAGTTTCTCCCGGGACTCCGGAAACACCATATATTTT | CASSFSRDSGNTIYF
NA | TRBJ2-4 | TRBV28 | NA | 12 | TGTGCCAGCAGTCTCGGAGAAAACATTCAGTACTTC | CASSLGENIQYF
NA | TRBJ2-2 | TRBV7-2 | NA | 14 | TGTGCCAGCAGCGGGCGGATTAACACCGGGGAGCTGTTTTTT | CASSGRINTGELFF
TRBD2 | TRBJ2-2 | TRBV11-2 | NA | 15 | TGTGCCAGCAGCTTCGGACTAGCGGGGACCGGGGAGCTGTTTTTT | CASSFGLAGTGELFF
TRBD2 | TRBJ2-7 | TRBV7-9 | many | 16 | TGTGCCAGCAGCCTGACTAGCGGGAGGAAAGCCTACGAGCAGTACTTC | CASSLTSGRKAYEQYF
NA | TRBJ1-2 | TRBV19 | few | 13 | TGTGCCAGCAGGATGACAGGTGTCTCTGGCTACACCTTC | CASRMTGVSGYTF
NA | TRBJ1-5 | TRBV19 | few | 16 | TGTGCCAGTAGTCCCACGACCGGGACATCGAATCAGCCCCAGCATTTT | CASSPTTGTSNQPQHF
TRBD1 | TRBJ1-2 | TRBV28 | NA | 15 | TGTGCCAGCACCAGACAGGGGGCGGGTAACTATGGCTACACCTTC | CASTRQGAGNYGYTF
TRBD2 | TRBJ2-7 | TRBV28 | once | 15 | TGTGCCAGCAGCTCGACTAGCGGGAGGGCCAACGAGCAGTACTTC | CASSSTSGRANEQYF
TRBD2 | TRBJ2-7 | TRBV28 | NA | 15 | TGTGCCAGCAGTTTAATAGGGACTAGCACCTACGAGCAGTACTTC | CASSLIGTSTYEQYF
TRBD1 | TRBJ1-2 | TRBV9 | few | 15 | TGTGCCAGCAGCGCCCTACAGGGGACTTCCTATGGCTACACCTTC | CASSALQGTSYGYTF
NA | TRBJ2-5 | TRBV11-3 | NA | 13 | TGTGCCTCAGCCCACAACACCCAAGAGACCCAGTACTTC | CASAHNTQETQYF
NA | TRBJ1-2 | TRBV19 | NA | 16 | TGTGCCAGTAGTATATCGGGAGGGACGGTTCGAAATGGCTACACCTTC | CASSISGGTVRNGYTF
TRBD2 | TRBJ2-5 | TRBV18 | NA | 15 | TGTGCCAGCTCACTCAGGACTAGCGGGGAAGAGACCCAGTACTTC | CASSLRTSGEETQYF
TRBD1 | TRBJ2-7 | TRBV29-1 | NA | 13 | TGCAGCGCTCGGACAGGGGGCGCCCACGAGCAGTACTTC | CSARTGGAHEQYF
NA | TRBJ2-5 | TRBV18 | few | 12 | TGTGCCAGCTCGAGTAAGGAAGAGACCCAGTACTTC | CASSSKEETQYF
NA | TRBJ1-5 | TRBV2 | few | 13 | TGTGCCAGCAGAGAGTTCGGCAATCAGCCCCAGCATTTT | CASREFGNQPQHF
TRBD1 | TRBJ2-5 | TRBV19 | NA | 15 | TGTGCCAGTAGCCCCGACACAGGGGGAGGTGAGACCCAGTACTTC | CASSPDTGGGETQYF
TRBD2 | TRBJ2-1 | TRBV10-2 | NA | 15 | TGCGCCAGCAAAATCGGCGGGAGTCTCTACAATGAGCAGTTCTTC | CASKIGGSLYNEQFF
TRBD1 | TRBJ2-6 | TRBV28 | NA | 19 | TGTGCCAGCAGTTTATTTCCGGGACAGGGGCTCTCTGGGGCCAACGTCCTGACTTTC | CASSLFPGQGLSGANVLTF
NA | TRBJ2-1 | TRBV28 | NA | 16 | TGTGCCAGCAGTATTCTCCGGGGGGCTTACTACAATGAGCAGTTCTTC | CASSILRGAYYNEQFF
NA | TRBJ1-5 | TRBV7-8 | few | 14 | TGTGCCAGCAGCTTAAGGTCTAGCAATCAGCCCCAGCATTTT | CASSLRSSNQPQHF
NA | TRBJ2-7 | TRBV7-9 | NA | 14 | TGTGCCAGCAGCTCGCCAGCGGAGGCGTACGAGCAGTACTTC | CASSSPAEAYEQYF
NA | TRBJ2-3 | TRBV19 | NA | 15 | TGTGCCAGCAGAAAGACTGACCGTAGCACAGATACGCAGTATTTT | CASRKTDRSTDTQYF
NA | TRBJ2-1 | TRBV6-5 | NA | 15 | TGTGCCAGCACCTCGGATAGCGAGCGCTACAATGAGCAGTTCTTC | CASTSDSERYNEQFF
TRBD2 | TRBJ2-5 | TRBV30 | NA | 15 | TGTGCCTGGAGTGCCCTAGCGGGAGGGCCAGAGACCCAGTACTTC | CAWSALAGGPETQYF